This T cell receptor (beta chain) appears in the sequencing data of a study of blood T cells in healthy people across ages. Alongside a J-beta primer mix, a sample-barcoded 5' primer served in a second PCR lasting 7 to 11 cycles. TCRdb itself ran the 5' RACE reads through MiXCR, one entry per CDR3 protein. This table has some 760,000 distinct CDR3 sequences, 20% to 25% appearing once. The CDR3 runs 15 residues. Germline values: CDR1 LGHDT, CDR2 YNNKEL (reference sequence). Another study also made use of these data, one on T cells of mothers and their children.

The chain is built from TRBV3-1 and TRBJ2-5; TRBD1 matches 8 bases. The better agreement between TRBJ2-1 and the DNA end casts doubt on the J call. This receptor was obtained from a boy between 10 and 17 years old in good health. The sequencing input was blood. The CDR3 sequence: CASSQIDRGGDEQFF. CDR3 bases: TGTGCCAGCAGCCAAATTGACAGGGGTGGGGATGAGCAGTTCTTC.